The rows below give T cell receptor beta chains drawn from one sample of a study of human T cells and chemical hapten exposure. TCRdb re-analysed the RACE reads in MiXCR, keeping a single row per CDR3 protein. The repertoire includes some 70,000 distinct CDR3 sequences, 32% of them detected once, and roughly 10% sits in the top ten. Sequenced here: whole blood, sampled in connection with sensitization to the hapten diphenylcyclopropenone (DPC). The receptors derive from a man aged 40-50 years with alopecia areata. Some clones in this sample may be carry-over from other donors' samples. Both conserved end residues are part of each CDR3. The order of the fields is CDR3 length, D gene, clone size, J gene, V gene, CDR3 DNA, CDR3 protein. A D gene is named only where the DNA matches it firmly. Clone size appears in some rows only: once, few, many, or a class for an expanded clone.

15 | NA | few | TRBJ2-3 | TRBV15 | TGTGCCACCAGCAGAATTAGAGGGACTGCAGATACGCAGTATTTT | CATSRIRGTADTQYF
15 | NA | NA | TRBJ2-1 | TRBV7-2 | TGTGCCAGCAGCCTAAGAGGGGGTCTAGACAATGAGCAGTTCTTC | CASSLRGGLDNEQFF
16 | NA | NA | TRBJ2-2 | TRBV4-2 | TGTGCCAGCAGCGACCCGGATAGCGGCCACACCGGGGAGCTGTTTTTT | CASSDPDSGHTGELFF
18 | TRBD1 | few | TRBJ2-2 | TRBV5-1 | TGCGCCAGCAGCCCGACAGGGATGAACCCGACGAACACCGGGGAGCTGTTTTTT | CASSPTGMNPTNTGELFF
16 | TRBD2 | NA | TRBJ2-3 | TRBV7-9 | TGTGCCAGCAGCCACCGACTAGCGGGAGAGATAGATACGCAGTATTTT | CASSHRLAGEIDTQYF
12 | NA | NA | TRBJ1-1 | TRBV25-1 | TGTGCCAGCGCGACCTTGGAGGTTGATGCTTTCTTT | CASATLEVDAFF
14 | TRBD1 | few | TRBJ2-5 | TRBV12-3/TRBV12-4 | TGTGCCAGCAGACCCGACAGGGTACGGGAGACCCAGTACTTC | CASRPDRVRETQYF
17 | TRBD2 | few | TRBJ2-1 | TRBV14 | TGTGCCAGCAGCCAAGGAGACTCCCTAGCGGGACGGAATGAGCAGTTCTTC | CASSQGDSLAGRNEQFF
14 | NA | NA | TRBJ2-3 | TRBV20-1 | TGCAGTGCTAGAGATCGACGGACCACAGATACGCAGTATTTT | CSARDRRTTDTQYF
14 | NA | once | TRBJ2-7 | TRBV5-1 | TGCGCCAGCAGCTCCGCTGGACTCTCCTACGAGCAGTACTTC | CASSSAGLSYEQYF
14 | NA | few | TRBJ2-7 | TRBV6-5 | TGTGCCAGCACCCGACGCGGCGGTACCTACGAGCAGTACTTC | CASTRRGGTYEQYF
19 | TRBD2 | NA | TRBJ2-7 | TRBV12-3/TRBV12-4 | TGTGCCAGCAGTCTTAGGGTTCTAGCGGGAGGGACTTCCTCCTACGAGCAGTACTTC | CASSLRVLAGGTSSYEQYF
14 | NA | few | TRBJ2-1 | TRBV7-3 | TGTGCCAGCAGTCGGGACACGACATACAATGAGCAGTTCTTC | CASSRDTTYNEQFF
14 | NA | NA | TRBJ1-1 | TRBV10-2 | TGCGCCAGCAGTGAGGTCCCGGGGAGAGCTGAAGCTTTCTTT | CASSEVPGRAEAFF
13 | NA | NA | TRBJ2-1 | TRBV4-2 | TGTGCCAGCAGCCAAGACTTGGGGAATGAGCAGTTCTTC | CASSQDLGNEQFF
14 | NA | NA | TRBJ2-4 | TRBV10-3 | TGTGCCATCAGTGAGTCCGAGGTCAAAAACATTCAGTACTTC | CAISESEVKNIQYF
12 | NA | NA | TRBJ2-3 | TRBV28 | TGTGCCAGCAGTGTATACACAGATACGCAGTATTTT | CASSVYTDTQYF
16 | TRBD2 | NA | TRBJ2-1 | TRBV6-2/TRBV6-3 | TGTGCCAGCAGTTACTCGAAACTAGCGGGGTACAATGAGCAGTTCTTC | CASSYSKLAGYNEQFF
11 | NA | NA | TRBJ2-1 | TRBV28 | TGTGCCTGGGGAGGTGGGGCTGAGCAGTTCTTC | CAWGGGAEQFF
11 | NA | NA | TRBJ1-1 | TRBV5-1 | TGCGCCAGCAGGGGGGCAGCTGAAGCTTTCTTT | CASRGAAEAFF
13 | NA | NA | TRBJ1-2 | TRBV7-3 | TGTGCCAGCAGCTTAGGGGAAGGGTATGGCTACACCTTC | CASSLGEGYGYTF
14 | TRBD2 | NA | TRBJ2-3 | TRBV12-5 | TGTGCTAGTGCCCGAGCGGGAGTAACAGATACGCAGTATTTT | CASARAGVTDTQYF
13 | NA | NA | TRBJ2-5 | TRBV7-2 | TGTGCCAGCAGCTTAATGCGGGAAGAGACCCAGTACTTC | CASSLMREETQYF
11 | NA | few | TRBJ2-1 | TRBV28 | TGTGCCAGCGCCCGGTACAATGAGCAGTTCTTC | CASARYNEQFF
14 | NA | NA | TRBJ2-3 | TRBV20-1 | TGCAGTGCTGACCGGGGCGGTTACACAGATACGCAGTATTTT | CSADRGGYTDTQYF
11 | NA | few | TRBJ2-7 | TRBV11-1 | TGTGCCAGCAGCTCCACCTACGAGCAGTACTTC | CASSSTYEQYF
16 | NA | NA | TRBJ2-1 | TRBV7-2 | TGTGCCAGCAGCCCCGCCTCGGACCTAAGGGGGAATGAGCAGTTCTTC | CASSPASDLRGNEQFF
17 | NA | few | TRBJ2-5 | TRBV13 | TGTGCCAGCAGCGCCACGAATTGGGCCGGTACCCAAGAGACCCAGTACTTC | CASSATNWAGTQETQYF
14 | TRBD1 | NA | TRBJ2-7 | TRBV7-6 | TGTGCCAGCAGCTCGGGACAGGGGGCTAACGAGCAGTACTTC | CASSSGQGANEQYF
16 | NA | few | TRBJ1-5 | TRBV7-4 | TGTGCCAGCAGCTTACTCGCAGGGCCTAGGGGTCAGCCCCAGCATTTT | CASSLLAGPRGQPQHF
14 | TRBD2 | NA | TRBJ2-5 | TRBV28 | TGTGCCAGCAGCCGTACTAGCGCCGGGGAGACCCAGTACTTC | CASSRTSAGETQYF
16 | NA | few | TRBJ2-5 | TRBV7-2 | TGTGCCAGCAGCTCCGCCGTAAATCAGGGGGGAGAGACCCAGTACTTC | CASSSAVNQGGETQYF
10 | NA | many | TRBJ2-1 | TRBV6-6 | TGTGCCAGCAGTCGTAATGAGCAGTTCTTC | CASSRNEQFF
17 | TRBD2 | few | TRBJ2-3 | TRBV18 | TGTGCCAGCTCACCTCAACGGACTAGCGGAGGCACAGATACGCAGTATTTT | CASSPQRTSGGTDTQYF
13 | NA | few | TRBJ2-1 | TRBV30 | TGTGCCTGGGCTGACAGCCCCTACAATGAGCAGTTCTTC | CAWADSPYNEQFF
13 | NA | NA | TRBJ1-2 | TRBV24-1 | TGTGCCACCAGGCCCGCTGGGAGCTATGGCTACACCTTC | CATRPAGSYGYTF
13 | TRBD1 | few | TRBJ2-7 | TRBV20-1 | TGCAGTGCCACCGGACAGGGTTCGTACGAGCAGTACTTC | CSATGQGSYEQYF
14 | TRBD2 | few | TRBJ2-1 | TRBV12-3/TRBV12-4 | TGTGCCAGCAGTTTCGCGGGAGGGTACAATGAGCAGTTCTTC | CASSFAGGYNEQFF
15 | NA | NA | TRBJ2-3 | TRBV3-1 | TGTGCCAGCAGCCTGGACAGTTCTAGCACAGATACGCAGTATTTT | CASSLDSSSTDTQYF
14 | NA | few | TRBJ1-6 | TRBV12-3/TRBV12-4 | TGTGCCAGCAGTTTAGGGCAGGTTAATTCACCCCTCCACTTT | CASSLGQVNSPLHF
15 | NA | NA | TRBJ1-5 | TRBV9 | TGTGCCAGCAGCGTAGAGCCAAATAGCAATCAGCCCCAGCATTTT | CASSVEPNSNQPQHF
13 | NA | once | TRBJ2-3 | TRBV14 | TGTGCCAGCAGCCAAAATGTGGGAGATACGCAGTATTTT | CASSQNVGDTQYF
16 | TRBD2 | once | TRBJ2-1 | TRBV24-1 | TGTGCCACCAGTGATTATCGGAGCGGGAGCTACAATGAGCAGTTCTTC | CATSDYRSGSYNEQFF
13 | NA | few | TRBJ2-1 | TRBV19 | TGTGCCAGTACCAACCCGGGGGCCGATGAGCAGTTCTTC | CASTNPGADEQFF
11 | NA | NA | TRBJ2-1 | TRBV7-9 | TGTGCCAGCAGCTTAGGTCCTTGGCAGTTCTTC | CASSLGPWQFF
15 | TRBD2 | NA | TRBJ2-2 | TRBV20-1 | TGCAGTGCTAGAGGGACTAGAACGAACACCGGGGAGCTGTTTTTT | CSARGTRTNTGELFF
15 | NA | NA | TRBJ2-4 | TRBV7-2 | TGTGCCAGCAGCTTAGGATCAGGGGCCAAAAACATTCAGTACTTC | CASSLGSGAKNIQYF
14 | TRBD2 | many | TRBJ2-2 | TRBV29-1 | TGCAGCGTTATCAGCGGGAGGGCGGCCGGGGAGCTGTTTTTT | CSVISGRAAGELFF
14 | TRBD1 | NA | TRBJ2-5 | TRBV7-3 | TGTGCCAGCAGCTTATTCGGACAGGGTGAGACCCAGTACTTC | CASSLFGQGETQYF
15 | NA | few | TRBJ1-3 | TRBV6-5 | TGTGCCAGCAGTTACTCTCGGGGCCCTGGAAACACCATATATTTT | CASSYSRGPGNTIYF